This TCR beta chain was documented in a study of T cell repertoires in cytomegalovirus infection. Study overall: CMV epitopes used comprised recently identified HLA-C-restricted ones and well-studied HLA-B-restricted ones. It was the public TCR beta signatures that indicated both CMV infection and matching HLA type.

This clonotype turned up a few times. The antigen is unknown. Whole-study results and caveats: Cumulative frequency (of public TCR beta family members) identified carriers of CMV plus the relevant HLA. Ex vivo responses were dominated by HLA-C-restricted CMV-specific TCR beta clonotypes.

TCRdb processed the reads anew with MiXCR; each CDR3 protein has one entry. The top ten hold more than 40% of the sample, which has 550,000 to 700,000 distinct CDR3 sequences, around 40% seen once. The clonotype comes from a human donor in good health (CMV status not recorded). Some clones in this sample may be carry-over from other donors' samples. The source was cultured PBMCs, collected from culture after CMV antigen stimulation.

CDR3: CASNLVSGDTEAFF. The CDR3 DNA reads TGTGCCAGCAATCTAGTTTCCGGGGACACTGAAGCTTTCTTT. J is TRBJ1-1 and V is TRBV7-2, with D unresolved. Trimming shortened V by 7 bases and J by 3 bases, and 15 bases separated the two germline ends. The germline gives CDR1 SGHTA, CDR2 FQGNSA. The CDR3 sequence is 14 residues long. Full variable domain (outside the CDR3, taken from reference TRBV7-2 and TRBJ1-1): GAGVSQSPSNKVTEKGKDVELRCDPISGHTALYWYRQSLGQGLEFLIYFQGNSAPDKSGLPSDRFSAERTGGSVSTLTIQRTQQEDSAVYLCASNLVSGDTEAFFGQGTRLTVV.